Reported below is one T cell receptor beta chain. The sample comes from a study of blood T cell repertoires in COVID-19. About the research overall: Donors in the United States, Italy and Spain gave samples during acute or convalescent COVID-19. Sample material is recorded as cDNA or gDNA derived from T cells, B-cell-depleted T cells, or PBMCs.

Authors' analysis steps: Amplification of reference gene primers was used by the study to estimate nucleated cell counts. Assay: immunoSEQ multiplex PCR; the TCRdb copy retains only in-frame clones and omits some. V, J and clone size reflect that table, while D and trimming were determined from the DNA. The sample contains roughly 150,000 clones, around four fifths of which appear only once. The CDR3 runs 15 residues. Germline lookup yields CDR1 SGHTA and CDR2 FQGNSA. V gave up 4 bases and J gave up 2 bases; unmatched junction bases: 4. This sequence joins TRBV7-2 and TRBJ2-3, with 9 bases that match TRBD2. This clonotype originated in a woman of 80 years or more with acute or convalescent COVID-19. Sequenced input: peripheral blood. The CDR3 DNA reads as TGTGCCAGCAGCTGGAGCGGGGGGCCCACAGATACGCAGTATTTT. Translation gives CASSWSGGPTDTQYF. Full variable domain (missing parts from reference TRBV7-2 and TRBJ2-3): GAGVSQSPSNKVTEKGKDVELRCDPISGHTALYWYRQSLGQGLEFLIYFQGNSAPDKSGLPSDRFSAERTGGSVSTLTIQRTQQEDSAVYLCASSWSGGPTDTQYFGPGTRLTVL.